The 22 T cell receptor beta chains below all came from one sample that was sequenced in a study of a mutant IDH1 vaccine in newly diagnosed glioma. The assay was immunoSEQ multiplex PCR, and TCRdb's table has in-frame clones only and misses some. The data contain some 60,000 clones, roughly four fifths of them singletons. For these TCRs, the target antigens are not known. The sample's time point: week 11, during vaccination. In the vaccine, a single dose held 300 ug of the mutant IDH1 20-mer peptide, along with topical imiquimod. The sequences come from PBMCs, collected from a glioma patient whose treatment included an IDH1 peptide vaccine. The receptors here all came from a man aged 25-45 years with glioma.

The V call is TRBV6-6, the J call TRBJ1-5; D unclear. Germline V gene sequence: CDR1 MNHNY, CDR2 SVGAGI (reference sequence). The CDR3 has 14 amino acids. V lost 3 bases, J lost 1 base, and 7 bases lay in between. CDR3 DNA: TGTGCCAGCAGTTATACCGGGAGCAATCAGCCCCAGCATTTT. Amino acids: CASSYTGSNQPQHF.

This clone was detected once. This chain joins TRBV2 and TRBJ1-3; D gene unclear. V lost 0 bases to trimming and J lost 4 bases, with 7 bases between them. The CDR3 length is 14 residues. CDR1 is SNHLY and CDR2 is FYNNEI in the germline V gene. CDR3 nucleotides: TGTGCCAGCAGTGAAGCATTACAGGGAAACACCATATATTTT. This codes for CASSEALQGNTIYF.

V is TRBV28 and J is TRBJ2-7, with 7 bases lining up with TRBD1. The germline V gene encodes CDR1 MDHEN and CDR2 SYDVKM. V was clipped by 4 bases and J by 3 bases; unmatched bases: 9. This CDR3 contains 15 residues. CDR3 sequence (DNA): TGTGCCAGCAGTTCCCAGGGGGTTATCGGCTACGAGCAGTACTTC. The encoded protein is CASSSQGVIGYEQYF.

The chain links TRBV5-1 to TRBJ2-7, with 9 bases aligning to TRBD2. Germline values: CDR1 SGHRS, CDR2 YFSETQ. After removal of 4 bases from V and 4 bases from J, the junction contained 12 bases not matched to a gene. There are 16 residues in the CDR3. The CDR3 DNA follows: TGCGCCAGCAGCGTTGGGACTAGCAGCCCAATTTACGAGCAGTACTTC. It encodes CASSVGTSSPIYEQYF.

The table lists this clone with a count of one. The chain combines TRBV5-5 with TRBJ2-7; 8 positions agree with TRBD2. The V gene's germline CDR1 is SGHKS and CDR2 YYEKEE (reference sequence). CDR3 length equals 16 residues. With 5 bases clipped from V and 0 bases from J, the junction kept 10 bases outside the gene matches. In DNA form, the CDR3 reads TGTGCCAGCAGACAAACCACTAGCGGAAGCTCCTACGAGCAGTACTTC. As protein: CASRQTTSGSSYEQYF. Using reference TRBV5-5 and TRBJ2-7 for the parts outside the CDR3, the full variable domain is DAGVTQSPTHLIKTRGQQVTLRCSPISGHKSVSWYQQVLGQGPQFIFQYYEKEERGRGNFPDRFSARQFPNYSSELNVNALLLGDSALYLCASRQTTSGSSYEQYFGPGTRLTVT.

This clone was observed a handful of times. V and J are TRBV2 and TRBJ1-5; tentative D call: TRBD1 (6 bases). Germline V gene lookup returns CDR1 SNHLY and CDR2 FYNNEI. This CDR3 comprises 16 residues. V dropped 6 bases and J dropped 6 bases, with 21 bases sitting between them. The CDR3 reads CASRLTGFSMSQPQHF. Written as DNA, the CDR3 is TGTGCCAGCAGGTTGACAGGTTTTTCAATGAGTCAGCCCCAGCATTTT.

The rearrangement uses TRBV4-2 and TRBJ2-5; 10 nucleotides align to TRBD1. The J call may be mistaken, given a closer DNA end match to TRBJ2-7. CDR3 length: 16 amino acids. The germline gives CDR1 LGHNA, CDR2 YNFKEQ. The CDR3 here is CASSQDPGTGVHEQYF. DNA of the CDR3: TGTGCCAGCAGCCAAGATCCCGGGACAGGGGTTCACGAGCAGTACTTC.

The chain is built from TRBV18 and TRBJ2-7; D perhaps matches TRBD2 (6 bases). Germline V gene lookup returns CDR1 KGHSH and CDR2 LQKENI. Between the trimmed V and J ends, which lost 4 bases and 1 base, there was a span of 11 bases. The length of the CDR3 is 14 residues. The CDR3 DNA reads TGTGCCAGCTCACTGGGACTGGTATCCTACGAGCAGTACTTC. Translated: CASSLGLVSYEQYF.

In DNA form, the CDR3 reads TGTGCCAGCAGCTTAACTCCGACCTCTGGGGCCAACGTCCTGACTTTC. Translation gives CASSLTPTSGANVLTF. The rearrangement links TRBV7-3 to TRBJ2-6; D is undetermined. Germline CDR1 reads SGHTA; CDR2 reads FQGTGA. CDR3 length: 16 amino acids. V gave up 0 bases and J gave up 0 bases, with 6 bases separating them.

The rearrangement links TRBV2 to TRBJ2-1, with D perhaps TRBD1 or TRBD2 (6 bases each). The CDR3 loop spans 12 amino acids. The V end was cut by 6 bases, the J end by 9 bases, with 12 bases between. The V gene's germline CDR1 is SNHLY and CDR2 FYNNEI. The CDR3 coding sequence is TGTGCCAGCAGGGGGGGCGTGATTGAGCAGTTCTTC. It is translated as CASRGGVIEQFF.

This clone was seen once. V is TRBV29-1 and J is TRBJ1-5; TRBD1 matches 11 bases. Germline assignment: CDR1 SQVTM and CDR2 ANQGSEA. The V and J ends lost 4 bases and 4 bases, in that order; junction bases with no gene match: 6. This CDR3 contains 15 residues. This CDR3 reads CSVAPGQGVNQPQHF. As DNA, the CDR3 is TGCAGCGTTGCCCCGGGACAGGGGGTTAATCAGCCCCAGCATTTT. Full variable domain (remainder filled in from reference TRBV29-1 and TRBJ1-5): SAVISQKPSRDICQRGTSLTIQCQVDSQVTMMFWYRQQPGQSLTLIATANQGSEATYESGFVIDKFPISRPNLTFSTLTVSNMSPEDSSIYLCSVAPGQGVNQPQHFGDGTRLSIL.

This chain uses TRBV19 with TRBJ2-5; 11 nucleotides align to TRBD2. The V gene's germline CDR1 is LNHDA and CDR2 SQIVND (reference sequence). Losses at the gene ends were 6 bases for V and 4 bases for J; bases not matched to a gene: 1. The CDR3 sequence is 13 residues long. The CDR3 DNA reads as TGTGCCAGTAGGCTAGCGGGGGGAGAGACCCAGTACTTC. Translation gives CASRLAGGETQYF. Supplemented by reference TRBV19 and TRBJ2-5, the full variable domain reads DGGITQSPKYLFRKEGQNVTLSCEQNLNHDAMYWYRQDPGQGLRLIYYSQIVNDFQKGDIAEGYSVSREKKESFPLTVTSAQKNPTAFYLCASRLAGGETQYFGPGTRLLVL.

The chain is built from TRBV6-6 and TRBJ2-2; D is unresolved. CDR3 size: 12 residues. Germline CDR1 reads MNHNY; CDR2 reads SVGAGI (reference sequence). V lost 2 bases to trimming and J lost 7 bases, with 5 bases between them. Written as DNA, the CDR3 is TGTGCCAGCAGTTACGTGGTCGGGGAGCTGTTTTTT. It codes for CASSYVVGELFF.

The chain employs TRBV15 and TRBJ2-3, with TRBD1 matching 7 bases. The V and J ends lost 0 bases and 1 base, in that order; junction bases with no gene match: 13. The germline gives CDR1 LNHNV, CDR2 YYDKDF (reference sequence). There are 19 residues in the CDR3. The CDR3 protein is CATSRDRGGQATRTDTQYF. The CDR3 DNA reads TGTGCCACCAGCAGAGATAGGGGCGGACAGGCGACTCGCACAGATACGCAGTATTTT. The full variable domain, completed using reference TRBV15 and TRBJ2-3, is DAMVIQNPRYQVTQFGKPVTLSCSQTLNHNVMYWYQQKSSQAPKLLFHYYDKDFNNEADTPDNFQSRRPNTSFCFLDIRSPGLGDTAMYLCATSRDRGGQATRTDTQYFGPGTRLTVL.

J is TRBJ2-5 and V is TRBV9, with D perhaps matching TRBD1 (5 bases). The V end lost 3 bases, the J end lost 3 bases, and 21 bases lay between the germline ends. Germline values: CDR1 SGDLS, CDR2 YYNGEE. CDR3 length: 17 residues. In DNA, the CDR3 is TGTGCCAGCAGCGCGAACGAGCCAGGGAATGGGAAAGAGACCCAGTACTTC. Translated: CASSANEPGNGKETQYF. Looking up the rest from reference TRBV9 and TRBJ2-5 gives the full variable domain: DSGVTQTPKHLITATGQRVTLRCSPRSGDLSVYWYQQSLDQGLQFLIQYYNGEERAKGNILERFSAQQFPDLHSELNLSSLELGDSALYFCASSANEPGNGKETQYFGPGTRLLVL.

This clone was recorded only once. The genes are TRBV21-1 and TRBJ2-7; the table's D call of TRBD1 was not tested on the DNA. TRBV21-1 constitutes a pseudogene. CDR3 length equals 12 residues. The CDR3 DNA is TGTGCCATCTCCCTAGGGGCTTACGAGCAGTACTTC. The encoded protein is CAISLGAYEQYF.

This chain joins TRBV30 and TRBJ1-4; D is uncertain. The length of the CDR3 is 14 residues. Trimming removed 0 bases from V and 7 bases from J, with 12 bases in between. Germline CDR1 is GTSNPN and CDR2 is SVGIG (reference sequence). This CDR3 reads CAWSVRQIPEKLFF. The CDR3 DNA reads TGTGCCTGGAGTGTACGGCAGATCCCTGAAAAACTGTTTTTT.

This chain uses TRBV9 with TRBJ2-3; the D gene could be TRBD1 or TRBD2 (5 bases each). CDR1 and CDR2 (germline): SGDLS, YYNGEE. The length of the CDR3 is 14 residues. Trimming left V 0 bases short and J 4 bases short, with 9 bases between. The CDR3 DNA reads as TGTGCCAGCAGCGTAGATCGGGGCTCAGATACGCAGTATTTT. This gives the protein CASSVDRGSDTQYF.

This rearrangement joins TRBV28 to TRBJ1-5, with TRBD1 as a possible D gene (5 bases). V was shortened by 6 bases and J by 5 bases, with 8 bases between the two germline ends. Germline loops: CDR1 MDHEN, CDR2 SYDVKM. The CDR3 sequence is 12 residues long. The CDR3 sequence is CASRGPDQPQHF. In nucleotides, the CDR3 is TGTGCCAGCAGGGGGCCGGATCAGCCCCAGCATTTT. Based on the CDR3 plus reference TRBV28 and TRBJ1-5, the full variable domain is DVKVTQSSRYLVKRTGEKVFLECVQDMDHENMFWYRQDPGLGLRLIYFSYDVKMKEKGDIPEGYSVSREKKERFSLILESASTNQTSMYLCASRGPDQPQHFGDGTRLSIL.

This rearrangement joins TRBV7-8 to TRBJ2-1; TRBD2 agrees at 8 bases. J gave up 3 bases and V 7 bases, and 11 bases lay outside the gene matches. The CDR3 runs 16 residues. Germline assignment: CDR1 SGHVS and CDR2 FQNEAQ. The CDR3 region is CASTLLGTRGYNEQFF. The DNA of the CDR3 is TGTGCCAGCACCCTTCTAGGGACTAGGGGCTACAATGAGCAGTTCTTC.

The genes are TRBV7-6 and TRBJ1-1; no definite D call. V dropped 2 bases and J dropped 0 bases, with 4 bases sitting between them. The CDR3 extends over 13 amino acids. The V gene's germline CDR1 is SGHVS and CDR2 FNYEAQ. The CDR3 here is CASSLSLNTEAFF. The CDR3, as DNA: TGTGCCAGCAGCTTAAGCTTGAACACTGAAGCTTTCTTT.

V gene TRBV6-5 combines with J gene TRBJ2-1; D not resolved. Trimming left V 4 bases short and J 0 bases short, with 10 bases between. From germline, CDR1 is MNHEY and CDR2 SVGAGI. The CDR3 sequence is 15 residues long. In nucleotides, the CDR3 is TGTGCCAGCAGTTCAAGTATCACCTCCTACAATGAGCAGTTCTTC. Protein sequence: CASSSSITSYNEQFF.